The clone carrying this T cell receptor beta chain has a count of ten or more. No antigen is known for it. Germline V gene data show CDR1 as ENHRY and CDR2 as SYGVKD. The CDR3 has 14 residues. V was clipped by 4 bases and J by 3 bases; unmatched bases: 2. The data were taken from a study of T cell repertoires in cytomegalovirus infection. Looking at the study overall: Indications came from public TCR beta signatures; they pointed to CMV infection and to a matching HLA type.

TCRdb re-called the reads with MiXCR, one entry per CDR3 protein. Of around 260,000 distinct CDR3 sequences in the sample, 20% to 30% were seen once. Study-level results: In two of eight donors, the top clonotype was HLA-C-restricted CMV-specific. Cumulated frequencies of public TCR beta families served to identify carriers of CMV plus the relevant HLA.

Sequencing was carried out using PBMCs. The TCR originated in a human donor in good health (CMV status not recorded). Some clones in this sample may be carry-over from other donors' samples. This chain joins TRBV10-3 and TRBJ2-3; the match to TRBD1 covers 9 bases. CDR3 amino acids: CAISVQGATDTQYF. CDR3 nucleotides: TGTGCCATCAGTGTACAGGGGGCGACAGATACGCAGTATTTT.